This paragraph reports one T cell receptor (beta chain). Its antigen remains unidentified. This specimen comes from a study of T cells expressing NK-cell markers. Turning to the study itself: HCMV seropositivity marked most of the eight sequenced donors; one was seronegative. Study-level findings and limits: Questions lingered over whether expanded NKG2C+ T cell clones were HCMV-specific.

CDR3 length: 13 amino acids. TCRdb reprocessed the 5' RACE reads, with one entry per CDR3 protein and no DNA. The table lists 440,000 or so distinct CDR3 sequences. The sequenced sample consisted of blood T cells: a sorted CD56 or NKG2C T cell subset, CD4+ or CD8+ T cells, or bulk PBMC T cells (not recorded which). The chain combines TRBV12-3 or TRBV12-4 with TRBJ1-2; TCRdb's D call, TRBD1, is unchecked because there is no DNA. This clonotype was sampled from a woman between 18 and 70 years old in good health. The CDR3 loop is CASSRQSNYGYTF.